This paragraph covers one T cell receptor beta chain sequence. This record belongs to a study of blood T cell repertoires in COVID-19. Profiled with immunoSEQ multiplex PCR; TCRdb holds only in-frame clones, not every one. The sample holds some 150,000 clones, approximately 89% seen once. The clonotype comes from a man aged 65-85 years with acute or convalescent COVID-19. Material: peripheral blood.

The CDR3 DNA reads TGTGCCACCAGCAGACCCACTCTAGCGGGATACAATGAGCAGTTCTTC. Translation gives CATSRPTLAGYNEQFF. V gene TRBV15 combines with J gene TRBJ2-1, with 9 bases that match TRBD2. Germline CDR1 reads LNHNV; CDR2 reads YYDKDF (reference sequence). Trimming at V came to 2 bases and at J to 4 bases, leaving 6 bases not matched to a gene. The length of the CDR3 is 16 residues.